The T cell receptor (beta chain) described here comes from a study of blood T cell repertoires in COVID-19. Study-level background: The United States, Italy and Spain provided the acute and convalescent COVID-19 samples. T cells, B-cell-depleted T cells, or PBMCs supplied cDNA or gDNA.

Original data processing: Amplification with reference gene primers provided the estimates of nucleated cell counts. The table came from immunoSEQ multiplex PCR; TCRdb's copy has only in-frame clones and leaves some out. Clone size and V and J calls were adopted from that table, with D and trimming inferred from the DNA. The sample holds roughly 99,000 clones, 60% to 85% seen once. This TCR came from a woman of 80 years or more with active or convalescent COVID-19. The sequenced sample consisted of peripheral blood.

For the CDR3, the DNA is TGTGCCAGCAGCTTAGGTGGGAGCGTACAAGAGACCCAGTACTTC. Translating it yields CASSLGGSVQETQYF. This chain joins TRBV7-3 and TRBJ2-5; D perhaps matches TRBD2 (5 bases). Trimming took 2 bases from V and 2 from J, leaving 12 bases between them. The CDR3 contains 15 residues. Germline assignment: CDR1 SGHTA and CDR2 FQGTGA.